A single T cell receptor beta chain is shown here with its context. This entry belongs to a study of blood T cell repertoires in COVID-19. Study-wide context: Whether acute or convalescent, the COVID-19 samples came from the United States, Italy and Spain. The analysed material was cDNA or gDNA that came from T cells, B-cell-depleted T cells, or PBMCs.

Source study methods: For nucleated cells, counts were estimated from reference gene primer amplification. The data were produced by immunoSEQ multiplex PCR, yet TCRdb's version contains in-frame clones alone and is incomplete. The V and J calls and the clone size are those of that table, but D and trimming were determined from the DNA. The repertoire holds about 170,000 clones, with 86% as singletons. The CDR3 is 14 residues long. CDR1 MNHEY and CDR2 SVGEGT come from the germline V gene. Trimming cost V 5 bases and J 4 bases, with 14 bases left between them. V is TRBV6-2 or TRBV6-3 and J is TRBJ1-2; D is unclear. The receptor was derived from a woman of 80 years or more in a cohort sampled during active or convalescent COVID-19. Sequencing was carried out using peripheral blood. CDR3 bases: TGTGCCAGCAGTGTCCCACAGATCCTCTATGGCTACACCTTC. Protein sequence: CASSVPQILYGYTF.